Listed below are T cell receptor beta chains from one sample, sequenced in a study of regulatory T cells in long-lasting Graves disease. TCRdb processed the multiplex PCR reads anew with MiXCR; each CDR3 protein has one entry. The table records a few hundred thousand distinct CDR3 sequences, around 17% of them present only once. Sample: peripheral blood mononuclear cells (PBMCs), taken at new diagnosis, from a patient treated with antithyroid drugs. These TCRs come from a female donor with Graves disease. Each CDR3 is given without its conserved first and last residue. Each record gives: V gene, D gene, CDR3 protein. D genes are given only for firm matches.

v_gene: TRBV7-9; d_gene: TRBD2; CDR3aa: ASSLGSPAGGPYEQY
v_gene: TRBV20-1; d_gene: -; CDR3aa: SARDGLLLSYNEQF
v_gene: TRBV20-1; d_gene: -; CDR3aa: SAVAGAQGVPEAF
v_gene: TRBV6-2/TRBV6-3; d_gene: TRBD1; CDR3aa: ASSYATGGTQY
v_gene: TRBV12-3/TRBV12-4; d_gene: TRBD1; CDR3aa: ASRPDRGEETQY
v_gene: TRBV27; d_gene: -; CDR3aa: ASRPFTGARTGSPLH
v_gene: TRBV24-1; d_gene: TRBD2; CDR3aa: ATSDSGLAREETQY
v_gene: TRBV9; d_gene: TRBD1; CDR3aa: ASSVGQGEETQY
v_gene: TRBV6-1; d_gene: -; CDR3aa: ASMRGPNTGELF
v_gene: TRBV6-2/TRBV6-3; d_gene: TRBD1; CDR3aa: ASNDRGDEQY
v_gene: TRBV11-2; d_gene: -; CDR3aa: ASSLNNYEQY
v_gene: TRBV9; d_gene: TRBD2; CDR3aa: ASSPGTSGIETQY
v_gene: TRBV12-3/TRBV12-4; d_gene: -; CDR3aa: ASSFQGYEQY
v_gene: TRBV29-1; d_gene: -; CDR3aa: SAREGQGTQH
v_gene: TRBV2; d_gene: -; CDR3aa: ASLPGSSNEKLF